The clone carrying this T cell receptor beta chain has a count of ten or more. Its antigen is not identified. The data are from a study of neurological immune-mediated disorders. Study-wide results and limits: Multiple sclerosis patients had less TCR clonal expansion than even healthy controls, unlike HTLV-1-associated myelopathy. Sharing of CDR3 amino acid sequences among expanded clones across subjects was absent, suggesting private repertoires in all groups.

Healthy controls comprised blood bank volunteers in Maryland, USA. Use was made of approximately 960,000 CD4+ or CD8+ T cells in sorted libraries. The CDR3 is 16 amino acids. With V trimmed by 5 bases and J by 1 base, 9 bases remained unmatched. TCRdb re-analysed the 5' RACE reads in MiXCR, keeping a single row per CDR3 protein. The table lists more than 35,000 distinct CDR3 sequences, under 6.5% of them singletons. Sequenced input: CD4+ T cells from blood. The J gene is TRBJ2-3, the V gene TRBV12-3 or TRBV12-4; 7 nucleotides line up with TRBD1. The source is a woman in her thirties or forties in good health. CDR3 sequence reads: CASSLPTGSGTDTQYF. DNA for the CDR3: TGTGCCAGCAGTCTCCCGACAGGGTCGGGCACAGATACGCAGTATTTT.